The subject of this entry is one T cell receptor (beta chain). Participant-reported clinical history was the basis for cohort assignment. This sample stems from a study of blood T cell repertoires in COVID-19. Study background: Sites across the United States, Italy and Spain contributed samples from acute and convalescent COVID-19. The cDNA or gDNA used as material had been derived from T cells, B-cell-depleted T cells, or PBMCs.

Germline CDR1 reads SGHTA; CDR2 reads FQGTGA. J was trimmed by 4 bases and V by 5 bases; bases with no gene match: 3. The CDR3 covers 13 residues. Authors' data handling: Researchers report that nucleated cell counts were estimated from reference gene primer amplification. This table comes from immunoSEQ multiplex PCR, and its TCRdb copy is limited to in-frame clones, with some not included. The V and J calls and clone size come from that table; D and trimming were worked out from the DNA. This repertoire shows about 120,000 clones, 80% to 85% found once; its top ten account for around 4.2%. Specimen: PBMCs or T cells enriched from blood (not recorded which). This TCR came from a woman under 40 who had recovered from COVID-19. The chain combines TRBV7-3 with TRBJ2-5; TRBD1 matches 8 bases. The CDR3 sequence: CASSPDRGETQYF. The CDR3 region has the DNA TGTGCCAGCAGCCCAGACAGGGGAGAGACCCAGTACTTC. The full variable domain, completed using reference TRBV7-3 and TRBJ2-5, is GAGVSQTPSNKVTEKGKYVELRCDPISGHTALYWYRQSLGQGPEFLIYFQGTGAADDSGLPNDRFFAVRPEGSVSTLKIQRTERGDSAVYLCASSPDRGETQYFGPGTRLLVL.